These 4 T cell receptor beta chains share one sample of origin, sequenced in a study of shared clonotypes between healthy human individuals. Using immunoSEQ multiplex PCR, the repertoire was profiled, and TCRdb retains in-frame clones only, with some absent. The data contain about 2.4 million clones, under 95% of them singletons. Sequenced sample: naive CD4+ T cells from PBMCs. The sample's subset: CD45RA+ positively selected. These TCRs come from a man aged 18 to 30 in good health. Some clones in this sample may be carry-over from other donors' samples.

The CDR3 DNA reads TGTGCCAGCAGTTACTCGGCTAGCGGGGGGGACTACGAGCAGTACTTC. Protein: CASSYSASGGDYEQYF. The V gene is TRBV6-6, the J gene TRBJ2-7, with 12 bases that match TRBD2. Germline CDR1 and CDR2: MNHNY and SVGAGI (reference sequence). The CDR3 runs to 16 residues. J was trimmed by 3 bases and V by 0 bases; bases with no gene match: 3.

Comments on this clone: Distinct nucleotide sequences in the sample also encode this CDR3. This sequence joins TRBV6-1 and TRBJ1-1, with a tentative D call TRBD1 (5 bases). The CDR3 is made up of 11 amino acids. Germline V gene data show CDR1 as MNHNS and CDR2 as SASEGT. Trimming pared 9 bases from V and 1 base from J, leaving 6 bases between. The DNA for the CDR3 is TGTGCCAGTCAGGGGAACACTGAAGCTTTCTTT. This translates into CASQGNTEAFF.

The CDR3: CASKPRGPAETQYF. In DNA form, the CDR3 reads TGTGCCAGTAAACCTAGGGGGCCCGCGGAGACCCAGTACTTC. This chain links TRBV6-5 with TRBJ2-5; 7 nucleotides align to TRBD1. CDR1 is MNHEY and CDR2 is SVGAGI in the germline V gene. The CDR3 runs to 14 residues. V lost 9 bases to trimming and J lost 5 bases; unmatched junction nucleotides: 12.

This clone was counted a single time. The rearrangement links TRBV7-2 to TRBJ1-3; D possibly corresponds to TRBD1 (6 bases). CDR1 is SGHTA and CDR2 is FQGNSA in the germline V gene. CDR3 length equals 15 residues. V lost 2 bases to trimming and J lost 4 bases, with 12 bases between them. The CDR3 loop is CASSLYLGAGNTIYF. The CDR3 DNA follows: TGTGCCAGCAGCTTATATCTGGGGGCGGGAAACACCATATATTTT.